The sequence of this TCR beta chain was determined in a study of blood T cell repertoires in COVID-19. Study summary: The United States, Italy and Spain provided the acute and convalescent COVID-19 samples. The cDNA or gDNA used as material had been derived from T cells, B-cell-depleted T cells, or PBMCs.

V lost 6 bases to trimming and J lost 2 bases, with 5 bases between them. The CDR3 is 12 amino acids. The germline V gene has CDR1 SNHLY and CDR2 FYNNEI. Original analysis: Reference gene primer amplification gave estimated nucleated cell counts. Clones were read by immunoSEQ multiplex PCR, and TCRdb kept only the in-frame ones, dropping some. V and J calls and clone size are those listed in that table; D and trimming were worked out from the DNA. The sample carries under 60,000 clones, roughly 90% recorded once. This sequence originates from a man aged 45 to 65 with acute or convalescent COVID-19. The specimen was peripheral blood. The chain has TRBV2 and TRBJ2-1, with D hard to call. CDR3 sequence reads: CASSAAYNEQFF. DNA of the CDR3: TGTGCCAGCAGCGCAGCCTACAATGAGCAGTTCTTC.